This passage covers 28 T cell receptor beta chains from one sample sequenced in a study of OX40 agonist ivuxolimab in advanced cancers. Library creation used the immunoSEQ multiplex PCR assay. The immuneACCESS repertoire file appears here via TCRdb, limited to in-frame rearrangements. These files lack a portion of the clones; in checked studies, under half of the deficit traces to unresolved V genes, and the cause of the others is not known. This sample has more than 65,000 clones in its table, and 88% of those were observed once. Around 0.56% of the sample lies in the top ten. The sample here was CD4+ or CD8+ T cells sorted from blood, taken in a trial of the OX40 agonist ivuxolimab. These receptors were taken from an adult with an advanced solid tumor such as melanoma, head and neck, liver or kidney cancer.

The chain has TRBV5-4 and TRBJ1-5; 9 nucleotides line up with TRBD1. This CDR3 contains 15 residues. Germline CDR1 reads SGHNT; CDR2 reads YYREEE (reference sequence). V lost 0 bases and J lost 7; bases outside the gene matches: 5. CDR3 sequence reads: CASSLDGDRVQPQHF. CDR3 sequence (DNA): TGTGCCAGCAGCTTGGATGGGGACAGGGTCCAGCCCCAGCATTTT.

The chain joins TRBV6-6 to TRBJ2-2, with D hard to call. Germline V gene lookup returns CDR1 MNHNY and CDR2 SVGAGI (reference sequence). The CDR3 spans 16 residues. The V gene lost 6 bases and the J gene lost 0 bases, with 14 bases spanning the gap. The CDR3 spells CASSLTSVSNTGELFF. For the CDR3, the DNA is TGTGCCAGCAGCCTGACCAGCGTCTCGAACACCGGGGAGCTGTTTTTT.

The rearrangement links TRBV15 to TRBJ2-3, with a possible D match to TRBD2 (7 bases). Per germline, CDR1 LNHNV and CDR2 YYDKDF (reference sequence). The CDR3 consists of 17 residues. Trimming shortened V by 3 bases and J by 5 bases, and 21 bases separated the two germline ends. This CDR3 reads CATSRGGAGDMLDTQYF. The CDR3 nucleotides are TGTGCCACCAGCAGGGGGGGGGCGGGGGACATGCTAGATACGCAGTATTTT.

V gene TRBV6-1 combines with J gene TRBJ1-1; weak D call: TRBD1 (6 bases). The CDR3 consists of 14 residues. V lost 7 bases and J lost 0, with 12 bases in between. The germline gives CDR1 MNHNS, CDR2 SASEGT. CDR3 sequence (DNA): TGTGCCAGCACCAGACAGGTGATGAACACTGAAGCTTTCTTT. Protein sequence: CASTRQVMNTEAFF.

This clone was seen a few times. The chain couples TRBV5-1 to TRBJ2-1, with 7 bases fitting TRBD2. The CDR3 has 15 amino acids. Germline assignment: CDR1 SGHRS and CDR2 YFSETQ. V lost 2 bases, J lost 5 bases, and 7 bases stayed unmatched. DNA for the CDR3: TGCGCCAGCAGCTTCAGGGCTAGCGGTGACAATGAGCAGTTCTTC. Translated, it gives CASSFRASGDNEQFF.

The CDR3 sequence is CASSLPVDITPFF. DNA for the CDR3: TGTGCCAGCAGCTTACCAGTGGACATCACCCCTTTCTTT. The genes are TRBV7-9 and TRBJ1-1, with a possible D match to TRBD1 (5 bases). The germline V gene has CDR1 SEHNR and CDR2 FQNEAQ (reference sequence). The CDR3 loop spans 13 amino acids. V dropped 2 bases and J dropped 12 bases, with 16 bases sitting between them.

The chain uses TRBV9 and TRBJ1-4; 12 bases agree with TRBD1. V was pared by 4 bases and J by 10 bases, with 11 bases of the junction left unmatched. From germline, CDR1 is SGDLS and CDR2 YYNGEE. The CDR3 length is 16 residues. This CDR3 reads CASSSLAQGQGAKLFF. The CDR3 DNA reads as TGTGCCAGCAGCTCCCTGGCCCAGGGACAGGGGGCAAAACTGTTTTTT.

This chain links TRBV10-1 with TRBJ1-1; weak D call: TRBD1 (5 bases). In germline, CDR1 is WNHNN, CDR2 SYGVQD (reference sequence). Trimming took 7 bases from V and 8 from J, leaving 14 bases between them. The CDR3 has 12 residues. This CDR3 is CASTHPDREAFF. The CDR3 coding sequence is TGCGCCAGCACACACCCCGACAGAGAAGCTTTCTTT.

V gene TRBV7-9 combines with J gene TRBJ2-2, with 9 bases that match TRBD1. J was trimmed by 7 bases and V by 7 bases; bases with no gene match: 16. The V gene's germline CDR1 is SEHNR and CDR2 FQNEAQ (reference sequence). The CDR3 contains 17 residues. The CDR3 DNA sequence: TGTGCCAGCATCAGAGTCACCGGGACAGGGTTGGTCGGGGAGCTGTTTTTT. Its translation: CASIRVTGTGLVGELFF.

This sequence joins TRBV27 and TRBJ2-7, with a possible D match to TRBD2 (5 bases). V shed 4 bases and J shed 5 bases, with 12 bases lying between them. This CDR3 contains 13 residues. Germline CDR1 reads MNHEY; CDR2 reads SMNVEV (reference sequence). The CDR3 DNA reads TGTGCCAGCAGTTGGGCTCAGGAGGACGAGCAGTACTTC. Translation: CASSWAQEDEQYF.

V is TRBV18 and J is TRBJ2-2; D call uncertain. V lost 4 bases to trimming and J lost 6 bases, with 15 bases between them. Per germline, CDR1 KGHSH and CDR2 LQKENI. This CDR3 contains 15 residues. The chain's CDR3 is CASSRTREGSGELFF. In DNA form, the CDR3 reads TGTGCCAGCTCACGGACCCGAGAAGGATCCGGGGAGCTGTTTTTT.

The V call is TRBV7-2, the J call TRBJ1-1; no firm D call. The CDR3 spans 15 residues. The germline V gene has CDR1 SGHTA and CDR2 FQGNSA. Deletions cut 1 base from V and 0 bases from J, with 9 bases between. CDR3 loop: CASSLGRRLNTEAFF. The CDR3 bases are TGTGCCAGCAGCTTAGGGCGGCGCCTGAACACTGAAGCTTTCTTT.

This chain links TRBV27 with TRBJ1-2; the match to TRBD1 covers 9 bases. The CDR3 sequence is 15 residues long. Germline V gives CDR1 MNHEY, CDR2 SMNVEV (reference sequence). V lost 5 bases and J lost 6; bases outside the gene matches: 10. CDR3 sequence reads: CASSPWDRVENGYTF. The CDR3 DNA is TGTGCCAGCAGTCCCTGGGACAGGGTGGAAAATGGCTACACCTTC.

This chain joins TRBV18 and TRBJ2-3, with D unclear. Germline V gene lookup returns CDR1 KGHSH and CDR2 LQKENI. The CDR3 extends over 16 amino acids. Trimming took off 0 bases at V and 2 bases at J, with 12 bases between the two ends. The CDR3 DNA sequence: TGTGCCAGCTCACCACCCATTGGCTTCATCACAGATACGCAGTATTTT. This sequence encodes CASSPPIGFITDTQYF.

The V and J genes are TRBV7-2 and TRBJ2-1; 12 bases agree with TRBD2. CDR1 SGHTA and CDR2 FQGNSA come from the germline V gene. The junction had 9 bases not matched to a gene; V was cut back by 1 base and J by 5 bases. The CDR3 is made up of 18 amino acids. This chain's CDR3 is CASSLVASLAGGDNEQFF. The CDR3 DNA is TGTGCCAGCAGCTTAGTAGCCAGTCTAGCGGGGGGGGACAATGAGCAGTTCTTC.

As to this clone: The identical CDR3 is also encoded by other nucleotide sequences in the sample. The chain employs TRBV7-9 and TRBJ1-1, with D tentatively TRBD1 (5 bases). With 2 bases removed from V and 1 base from J, the gap between germline ends came to 8 bases. CDR3 length: 14 amino acids. Looked up from germline, CDR1 is SEHNR and CDR2 is FQNEAQ (reference sequence). CDR3 sequence: CASSLQGGNTEAFF. Here the CDR3 DNA reads TGTGCCAGCAGCTTACAGGGCGGGAACACTGAAGCTTTCTTT. Supplemented by reference TRBV7-9 and TRBJ1-1, the full variable domain reads DTGVSQNPRHKITKRGQNVTFRCDPISEHNRLYWYRQTLGQGPEFLTYFQNEAQLEKSRLLSDRFSAERPKGSFSTLEIQRTEQGDSAMYLCASSLQGGNTEAFFGQGTRLTVV.

This clone showed up just a few times. CDR3 residues: CASSSQGARTEAFF. CDR3 nucleotides: TGTGCCAGCAGCTCACAGGGGGCCAGGACTGAAGCTTTCTTT. The V gene is TRBV7-9, the J gene TRBJ1-1, with 9 positions matching TRBD1. The CDR3 spans 14 residues. J gave up 5 bases and V 4 bases, and 5 bases lay outside the gene matches. From germline, CDR1 is SEHNR and CDR2 FQNEAQ (reference sequence).

The chain recombines TRBV4-2 with TRBJ1-1; TRBD1 matches at 7 bases. Trimming removed 5 bases from V and 4 bases from J; junction bases left unmatched: 10. CDR3 length equals 15 residues. CDR1 and CDR2 from the germline V gene are LGHNA and YNFKEQ. In nucleotides, the CDR3 is TGTGCCAGCAGCGGATTCAGGGGGGAGGGCACTGAAGCTTTCTTT. This gives the protein CASSGFRGEGTEAFF.

J is TRBJ2-2 and V is TRBV10-2; D might be TRBD2 (5 bases). This CDR3 has 14 amino acids. Trimming stripped 6 bases from V and 2 bases from J, with 10 bases between. The germline V gene has CDR1 WSHSY and CDR2 SAAADI. The DNA of the CDR3 is TGCGCCAGCAGGGGGAGCTATAACACCGGGGAGCTGTTTTTT. It translates to CASRGSYNTGELFF.

This clone was seen once. V gene TRBV6-6 combines with J gene TRBJ1-4; tentative D call: TRBD1 (5 bases). The V and J ends lost 2 bases and 8 bases respectively, with 9 bases between them. The CDR3 loop spans 13 amino acids. The V gene's germline CDR1 is MNHNY and CDR2 SVGAGI (reference sequence). CDR3 coding DNA: TGTGCCAGCAGTTACCCGGGGGAGGAAAAACTGTTTTTT. It codes for CASSYPGEEKLFF.

The chain employs TRBV12-5 and TRBJ2-3; 11 nucleotides align to TRBD2. Per the germline V gene, CDR1 is LGHNT and CDR2 is FRNRAP. After removal of 3 bases from V and 5 bases from J, the junction contained 4 bases not matched to a gene. There are 15 residues in the CDR3. Written as DNA, the CDR3 is TGTGCTAGTGGTTTTAGCGGGGGGGGTGAAGATACGCAGTATTTT. It yields the protein CASGFSGGGEDTQYF.

The rearrangement joins TRBV4-1 to TRBJ2-7, with D unresolved. Germline loops: CDR1 MGHRA, CDR2 YSYEKL. There are 15 residues in the CDR3. The V and J ends lost 0 bases and 4 bases respectively, with 13 bases between them. CDR3 loop: CASSQDDSFGYEQYF. The CDR3 nucleotides are TGCGCCAGCAGCCAAGACGACTCCTTCGGGTACGAGCAGTACTTC.

This rearrangement joins TRBV5-4 to TRBJ2-2; D is uncertain. The V gene's germline CDR1 is SGHNT and CDR2 YYREEE (reference sequence). Trimming stripped 3 bases from V and 3 bases from J, with 15 bases between. The CDR3 runs to 16 residues. Here the CDR3 DNA reads TGTGCCAGCAGCTCCACCCCCGACACCTACACCGGGGAGCTGTTTTTT. It yields the protein CASSSTPDTYTGELFF. Variable domain in full (rest from reference TRBV5-4 and TRBJ2-2): ETGVTQSPTHLIKTRGQQVTLRCSSQSGHNTVSWYQQALGQGPQFIFQYYREEENGRGNFPPRFSGLQFPNYSSELNVNALELDDSALYLCASSSTPDTYTGELFFGEGSRLTVL.

Note on this clone: An end of the junction does not agree with germline; a read error may underlie this. V and J are TRBV7-7 and TRBJ1-1; 10 bases are shared with TRBD1. The CDR3 runs to 17 residues. The germline V gene encodes CDR1 SSHAT and CDR2 FNYEAQ (reference sequence). The CDR3 loop reads CASSLGQGGILNTEAFF. For the CDR3, the DNA is TGTGCTAGCAGCTTAGGACAGGGGGGGATTTTGAACACTGAAGCTTTCTTT.

This sequence joins TRBV4-1 and TRBJ1-6, with 11 bases identical to TRBD1. Germline V gene sequence: CDR1 MGHRA, CDR2 YSYEKL. V lost 0 bases and J lost 9; bases outside the gene matches: 4. This CDR3 has 16 residues. CDR3 nucleotides: TGCGCCAGCAGCCAAGAAACGGGACAGGGGGGTTCACCCCTCCACTTT. It translates to CASSQETGQGGSPLHF.

This chain joins TRBV7-9 and TRBJ2-1; D is possibly TRBD1 or TRBD2 (5 bases each). Trimming took off 5 bases at V and 4 bases at J, with 15 bases between the two ends. The germline V gene encodes CDR1 SEHNR and CDR2 FQNEAQ (reference sequence). The CDR3 totals 15 residues. In DNA form, the CDR3 reads TGTGCCAGCAGCGTGGGGGAACCGATATACAATGAGCAGTTCTTC. It specifies CASSVGEPIYNEQFF.

This chain uses TRBV28 with TRBJ2-1; D gene ambiguous. Germline CDR1 and CDR2: MDHEN and SYDVKM. This CDR3 region has 13 residues. Between the trimmed V and J ends, which lost 5 bases and 2 bases, there was a span of 7 bases. The CDR3, as DNA: TGTGCCAGCAGTACCCCGACCTACAATGAGCAGTTCTTC. Protein product: CASSTPTYNEQFF.

The chain combines TRBV2 with TRBJ2-5, with D possibly TRBD2 on 7 matching bases. CDR1 and CDR2 (germline): SNHLY, FYNNEI. The CDR3 totals 13 residues. The ends were cut back, 11 bases at V and 5 bases at J, with 18 bases in the middle. CDR3 region: CASWGGGAETQYF. The CDR3 DNA sequence: TGTGCCTCATGGGGGGGCGGGGCGGAGACCCAGTACTTC.